These T cell receptor beta chains were read from a single sample in a study of T cell responses to AZD1222 COVID-19 vaccine. The protocol was immunoSEQ multiplex PCR, while the TCRdb copy is restricted to in-frame clones and leaves out a portion. The data contain about 94,000 clones, roughly 90% of them singletons. The input for sequencing was peripheral blood, taken 28 days after the second AZD1222 dose. The receptors were sampled from an adult who received the AZD1222 COVID-19 vaccine. The CDR3 runs from the conserved cysteine through the conserved F or W. Fields, in order: V gene, J gene, D gene, clone size, CDR3 DNA, CDR3 protein. A D gene is named only where the DNA matches it firmly. Rows give clone size only sometimes, using once, few, many, or a class for an expanded clone.

v_gene: TRBV5-3; j_gene: TRBJ2-5; d_gene: .; abundance: .; CDR3nt: TGTGCCAGAAGCTTCTCAGGGAAGTACCAAGAGACCCAGTACTTC; CDR3aa: CARSFSGKYQETQYF
v_gene: TRBV10-3; j_gene: TRBJ1-5; d_gene: .; abundance: .; CDR3nt: TGTGCCATCAGTGAGCAGGGGTTAGGGGCTGAACAGCCCCAGCATTTT; CDR3aa: CAISEQGLGAEQPQHF
v_gene: TRBV6-1; j_gene: TRBJ2-5; d_gene: .; abundance: .; CDR3nt: TGTGCCAGCAGTGAAAGACTAAAAGAGACCCAGTACTTC; CDR3aa: CASSERLKETQYF
v_gene: TRBV30; j_gene: TRBJ2-7; d_gene: TRBD2; abundance: many; CDR3nt: TGTGCCTGGAGTGCCCTAGCGGGTTCCTACGAGCAGTACTTC; CDR3aa: CAWSALAGSYEQYF
v_gene: TRBV3-1/TRBV3-2; j_gene: TRBJ1-3; d_gene: .; abundance: .; CDR3nt: TGTGCCAGCAGCCAAGGGCTGGTCTCTGGAAACACCATATATTTT; CDR3aa: CASSQGLVSGNTIYF
v_gene: TRBV19; j_gene: TRBJ1-6; d_gene: .; abundance: .; CDR3nt: TGTGCCAGTAGTACCGGGGCTTCGGGCAATTCACCCCTCCACTTT; CDR3aa: CASSTGASGNSPLHF
v_gene: TRBV7-2; j_gene: TRBJ2-7; d_gene: TRBD2; abundance: .; CDR3nt: TGTGCCAGCAGCTTAGCAGGCGTGAGCGGGGGGGCGGGGCGCCACGAGCAGTACTTC; CDR3aa: CASSLAGVSGGAGRHEQYF
v_gene: TRBV5-1; j_gene: TRBJ2-1; d_gene: .; abundance: .; CDR3nt: TGCGCCAGCAGCCTTCCCGGGTCCTACAATGAGCAGTTCTTC; CDR3aa: CASSLPGSYNEQFF
v_gene: TRBV7-9; j_gene: TRBJ1-4; d_gene: .; abundance: .; CDR3nt: TGTGCCAGCGGCCCGGGACCAACTAATGAAAAACTGTTTTTT; CDR3aa: CASGPGPTNEKLFF
v_gene: TRBV6-4; j_gene: TRBJ2-2; d_gene: TRBD2; abundance: few; CDR3nt: TGTGCCAGCACTCAACTAGCGGGGGTCGCCGGGGAGCTGTTTTTT; CDR3aa: CASTQLAGVAGELFF
v_gene: TRBV10-3; j_gene: TRBJ1-5; d_gene: .; abundance: .; CDR3nt: TGTGCCATCAGTGTGGAGGGGCCGGGTCAGCCCCAGCATTTT; CDR3aa: CAISVEGPGQPQHF
v_gene: TRBV3-1/TRBV3-2; j_gene: TRBJ2-5; d_gene: TRBD2; abundance: .; CDR3nt: TGTGCCAGCAGCCAAGGGCGGGGGGTCCAAGAGACCCAGTACTTC; CDR3aa: CASSQGRGVQETQYF
v_gene: TRBV6-5; j_gene: TRBJ2-7; d_gene: .; abundance: .; CDR3nt: TGTGCCAGCAGTTATTCCAGCGGACGCTACGAGCAGTACTTC; CDR3aa: CASSYSSGRYEQYF
v_gene: TRBV7-2; j_gene: TRBJ1-6; d_gene: .; abundance: .; CDR3nt: TGTGCCAGCAGCTTAGTAGGGTTTAGTTCACCCCTCCACTTT; CDR3aa: CASSLVGFSSPLHF
v_gene: TRBV4-2; j_gene: TRBJ2-1; d_gene: TRBD2; abundance: .; CDR3nt: TGTGCCAGCAGCCAACCAACTAGCGGGGGCTACAATGAGCAGTTCTTC; CDR3aa: CASSQPTSGGYNEQFF
v_gene: TRBV3-1/TRBV3-2; j_gene: TRBJ2-3; d_gene: .; abundance: once; CDR3nt: TGTGCCAGCAGCCGCTACAGGGACCCACCCCTTAGCACAGATACGCAGTATTTT; CDR3aa: CASSRYRDPPLSTDTQYF
v_gene: TRBV12-5; j_gene: TRBJ2-5; d_gene: .; abundance: .; CDR3nt: TGTGCTAGTGGTCCCCCGGTTGAGGGCCATCAAGAGACCCAGTACTTC; CDR3aa: CASGPPVEGHQETQYF
v_gene: TRBV5-1; j_gene: TRBJ1-1; d_gene: .; abundance: once; CDR3nt: TGCGCCAGCAGCTTGGAAGTAGGGAGAACTGAAGCTTTCTTT; CDR3aa: CASSLEVGRTEAFF
v_gene: TRBV30; j_gene: TRBJ2-5; d_gene: .; abundance: .; CDR3nt: TGTGCCTGGGGGCAGGGAGTGGAGACCCAGTACTTC; CDR3aa: CAWGQGVETQYF
v_gene: TRBV12-5; j_gene: TRBJ1-5; d_gene: .; abundance: .; CDR3nt: TGTGCTAGTGGTCGCTGGGGCGCAGGCGGTCAGCCCCAGCATTTT; CDR3aa: CASGRWGAGGQPQHF